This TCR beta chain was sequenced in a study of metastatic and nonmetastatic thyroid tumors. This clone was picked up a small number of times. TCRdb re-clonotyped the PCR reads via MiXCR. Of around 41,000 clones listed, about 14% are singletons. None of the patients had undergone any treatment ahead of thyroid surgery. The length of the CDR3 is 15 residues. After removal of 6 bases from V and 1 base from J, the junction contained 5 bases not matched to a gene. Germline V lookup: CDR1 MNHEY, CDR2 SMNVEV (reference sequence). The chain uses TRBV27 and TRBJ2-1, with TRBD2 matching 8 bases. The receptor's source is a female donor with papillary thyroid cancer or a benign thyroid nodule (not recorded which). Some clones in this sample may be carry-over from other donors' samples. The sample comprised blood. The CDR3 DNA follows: TGTGCCAGCAGGTCCGGACTAGCATCCTACAATGAGCAGTTCTTC. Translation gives CASRSGLASYNEQFF.